A single sample is the source of the 4 T cell receptor beta chains below, sequenced in a study of early T cells in non-severe SARS-CoV-2 infection. One entry per CDR3 protein results from TCRdb running MiXCR on the 5' RACE reads. The table shows about 28,000 distinct CDR3 sequences, with less than 6.5% occurring only once. The specimen sequenced was whole blood. These receptors all stem from an adult who was a healthcare worker with PCR-confirmed SARS-CoV-2 infection or an uninfected control (not recorded which).

This clonotype is labeled as medium-sized. The chain couples TRBV20-1 to TRBJ2-7; 7 positions agree with TRBD1. Looked up from germline, CDR1 is DFQATT and CDR2 is SNEGSKA (reference sequence). The CDR3 has 14 amino acids. V shed 1 base and J 3 bases; nucleotides not matched to a gene: 6. CDR3 in DNA: TGCAGTGCTAGAGGGACAGGATCGGACTACGAGCAGTACTTC. Translated: CSARGTGSDYEQYF.

This clonotype has a count of ten or more. The V call is TRBV20-1, the J call TRBJ2-2, with TRBD1 identical over 8 bases. The trim removed 5 bases at V and 1 base at J, leaving 6 bases unmatched. Germline-derived CDR1 and CDR2 are DFQATT and SNEGSKA (reference sequence). The CDR3 covers 15 residues. The CDR3 spells CSAARGPLNTGELFF. In nucleotides, the CDR3 is TGCAGTGCTGCCAGGGGGCCTCTGAACACCGGGGAGCTGTTTTTT.

The V call is TRBV7-2, the J call TRBJ2-3, with D unclear. This CDR3 spans 16 amino acids. Germline CDR1 and CDR2: SGHTA and FQGNSA. The V gene lost 3 bases and the J gene lost 4 bases, with 17 bases spanning the gap. In nucleotides, the CDR3 is TGTGCCAGCAGCTTGTCCAGCGCGGTTTTGGCAGATACGCAGTATTTT. This translates into CASSLSSAVLADTQYF.

About this clonotype itself: A much bigger clone sits one base away, suggesting this may be a read error. The chain couples TRBV29-1 to TRBJ2-3; D call uncertain. The germline CDR1 and CDR2 sequences are SQVTM and ANQGSEA. CDR3 length: 12 amino acids. V lost 6 bases and J lost 0, with 7 bases in between. This chain's CDR3 is CSVDASTDTQYF. The DNA of the CDR3 is TGCAGCGTCGATGCAAGCACAGATACGCAGTATTTT.